This T cell receptor beta chain originates from a study of blood T cell repertoires in COVID-19. On the study more broadly: Acute-phase and convalescent COVID-19 samples originated in the United States, Italy and Spain.

Enrolment of Seattle patients took place during active infection, and they were followed longitudinally. Per the original data handling: Reference gene primer amplification gave estimated nucleated cell counts. The data were produced by immunoSEQ multiplex PCR, yet TCRdb's version contains in-frame clones alone and is incomplete. Clone size and V and J calls were adopted from that table, with D and trimming inferred from the DNA. The sample shows 270,000 or so clones, roughly 90% of them seen only once. The CDR3 is 13 residues long. The V gene's germline CDR1 is MNHEY and CDR2 SMNVEV (reference sequence). The V and J ends lost 6 bases and 9 bases, in that order; junction bases with no gene match: 6.

What was sequenced was peripheral blood. This chain joins TRBV27 and TRBJ1-5; 9 bases agree with TRBD1. This TCR was recovered from a woman aged 60-70 years with COVID-19, enrolled during active disease. CDR3 protein: CASRSGTGRPQHF. CDR3 in DNA: TGTGCCAGCAGATCCGGGACAGGGAGGCCCCAGCATTTT.